This T cell receptor (beta chain) was sequenced for a study of blood T cell repertoires in COVID-19. In the study overall: From the United States, Italy and Spain came samples of acute and convalescent COVID-19. PBMCs, B-cell-depleted T cells, or T cells provided the cDNA or gDNA that made up the material.

This clone was counted between two and nine times. In the original analysis: Researchers report that nucleated cell counts were estimated from reference gene primer amplification. Only in-frame clones appear in the TCRdb table, and some are missing; sequencing was by immunoSEQ multiplex PCR. The D gene and trimming were derived from the DNA, and the V and J assignments and clone size from that table. This table holds about 130,000 clones, less than 90% found once. There are 15 residues in the CDR3. Deletions cut 4 bases from V and 0 bases from J, with 11 bases between. CDR1 is LNHNV, CDR2 YYDKDF, per germline (reference sequence).

The sample was PBMCs or T cells enriched from blood (not recorded which). The chain employs TRBV15 and TRBJ2-3; TRBD2 might be the D (5 bases). This TCR was recovered from a man aged 25 to 45 who had recovered from COVID-19. The CDR3 sequence is CATSIADYSTDTQYF. CDR3 DNA: TGTGCCACCAGCATAGCAGACTATAGCACAGATACGCAGTATTTT.